This TCR beta chain comes out of a study of blood T cells in healthy people across ages (dated by TCRdb to about 2015). Turning to the overall study: In model experiments, roughly one uniquely barcoded TCR beta cDNA molecule per two T cells was captured by template switching. Using deep sequencing normalized with unique cDNA molecular identifiers, the study measured how TCR beta repertoire diversity changes with age. Donors were grouped into four age groups: young (average about 15 years), middle-aged (about 38), aged (62) and long-lived (82). To avoid experimental bias, donors of different ages were randomly spread across the sequencing lanes. For two donors (one aged 18 to 29 and one aged 80 or older), the study analyzed two additional independent replicas of 1 million unique cDNA reads from the same blood draw. What the authors observed across the whole study: Because donor CMV infection status was unknown, age-related changes in expanded clonotypes were potentially confounded. Estimates of total diversity based on one million sequenced T cells were regarded as lower bounds and as underestimates. A strong correlation was found between observed TCR beta diversity and the percentage of naive T cells measured by flow cytometry. Compared with the aged group, more naive CD4+ T cells, fewer expanded clones and increased TCR diversity were shown by the long-lived group, suggesting age selection. Observed TCR beta diversity per million T cells fell roughly linearly with age, and a significant reduction was already apparent by age about 43. Because profiling used bulk unsorted PBMCs, naive and antigen-experienced compartments could not be compared conclusively.

From the germline V gene, CDR1 is MDHEN and CDR2 is SYDVKM. V lost 6 bases and J lost 5 bases; the stretch between them is 19 bases long. The CDR3 goes from the cysteine to the phenylalanine over 15 residues. CDR3 DNA is the only sequence kept; it has 45 bases, read in frame from the first base. Donors were roughly 40 systemically healthy Caucasian individuals from Russia aged about 6 to 100 years. About 9.8 milliliters of peripheral blood were drawn from each donor into EDTA-treated Vacutainer tubes. Ficoll-Paque density-gradient centrifugation was used to isolate PBMCs, with at least 6.5 million per sample. Trizol reagent was used to extract total RNA from the PBMCs, yielding at least 6 micrograms per sample. The percentages of naive CD45RAhigh/CD27high T cells were determined by flow cytometry on a PBMC aliquot from every donor. In its sample, this clonotype was seen a few times. The clone's antigen remains unknown. Base qualities are missing; no much larger clone stands one base away.

The library was generated by 5' RACE. Sequencing was carried out with an Illumina HiSeq 2500. A second about 7 to 11 cycle PCR used a sample-barcoded 5' primer and a J-beta primer mix. A template-switch 5' adaptor carrying 12 random nucleotides introduced a unique molecular identifier onto each TCR beta cDNA molecule. Each sample yielded at least 2.5 million CDR3-containing paired-end reads. First-strand cDNA was synthesized from all RNA with the Mint cDNA synthesis kit, primed by a TRBC-specific oligonucleotide. All cDNA was treated with uracil-DNA glycosylase and then went through a first 18-cycle PCR with the universal primers M1SS and BC2_uni_R. The authors processed their data as follows. Normalization of each sample was performed by random selection of 1 million high-quality reads, each carrying a distinct molecular identifier. Reads sharing molecular identifiers were discarded rather than binned into consensus sequences. MiTCR, run with a Q25 quality threshold and the strictest error-elimination algorithm, handled CDR3 identification, clonotype clustering and error correction. A nonparametric unseen species model using Euler transformation provided a lower-bound estimate of total TCR beta diversity. Using fastp trimming at Q25 and MiXCR clonotype assembly, TCRdb reanalyzed the public sequencing data and kept in-frame beta chains. Identical CDR3 proteins give one entry, which carries the most common genes and DNA. The V and J calls follow TCRdb's processing rather than the paper's. A total of about 1.8 million distinct CDR3 sequences appear in this sample, 49% of them only once. The top ten clones comprise more than 2% of the sample.

This chain joins TRBV28 to TRBJ2-5; the D gene cannot be named for sure. The origin of this receptor is a woman between 40 and 50 years old in good health. Sequenced sample: blood. Here is the DNA: TGTGCCAGCAGCTTCATCTCGGACCTGGGGGAGACCCAGTACTTC. It translates to CASSFISDLGETQYF.